This T cell receptor (beta chain) emerged from a study of blood T cell repertoires in COVID-19. Study in general: Donors in the United States, Italy and Spain gave samples during acute or convalescent COVID-19.

Profiling relied on immunoSEQ multiplex PCR, and the TCRdb table lists in-frame clones only, not all of them. Of over 300,000 clones listed, about 86% are singletons. This CDR3 region has 18 residues. V lost 1 base and J lost 1; bases outside the gene matches: 6. Germline V gene data show CDR1 as LGHNT and CDR2 as FRNRAP. V usage is TRBV12-5 and J usage is TRBJ2-3; the match to TRBD2 covers 12 bases. Sequenced sample: peripheral blood. This receptor was identified in a woman aged 45-59 years with acute or convalescent COVID-19. The CDR3 region is CASGLARLAGEGTDTQYF. The CDR3 region has the DNA TGTGCTAGTGGTTTGGCCAGACTAGCGGGAGAGGGCACAGATACGCAGTATTTT.